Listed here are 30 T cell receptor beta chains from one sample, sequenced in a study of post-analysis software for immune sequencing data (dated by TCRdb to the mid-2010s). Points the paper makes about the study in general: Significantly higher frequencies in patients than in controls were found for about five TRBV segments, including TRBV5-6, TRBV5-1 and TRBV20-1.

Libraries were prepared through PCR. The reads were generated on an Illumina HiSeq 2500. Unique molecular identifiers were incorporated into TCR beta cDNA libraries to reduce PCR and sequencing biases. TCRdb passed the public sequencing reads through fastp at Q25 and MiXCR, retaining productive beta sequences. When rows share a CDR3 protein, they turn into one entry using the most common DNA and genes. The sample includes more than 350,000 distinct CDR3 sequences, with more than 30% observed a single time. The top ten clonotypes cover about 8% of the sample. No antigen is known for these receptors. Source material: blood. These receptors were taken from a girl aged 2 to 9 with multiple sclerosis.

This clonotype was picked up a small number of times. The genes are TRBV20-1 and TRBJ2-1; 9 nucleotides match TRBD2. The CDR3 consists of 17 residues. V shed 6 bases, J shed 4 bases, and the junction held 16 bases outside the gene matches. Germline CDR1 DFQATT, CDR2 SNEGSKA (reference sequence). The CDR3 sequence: CSALTAPSGVPYNEQFF. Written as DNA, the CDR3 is TGCAGTGCCTTGACAGCCCCTAGCGGGGTTCCGTACAATGAGCAGTTCTTC.

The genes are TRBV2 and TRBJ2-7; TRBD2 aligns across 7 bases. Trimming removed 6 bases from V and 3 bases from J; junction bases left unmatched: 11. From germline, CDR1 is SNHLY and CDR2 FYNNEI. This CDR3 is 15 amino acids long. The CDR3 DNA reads TGTGCCAGCAGGCGTTACGGCGGGAGTATCTACGAGCAGTACTTC. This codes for CASRRYGGSIYEQYF. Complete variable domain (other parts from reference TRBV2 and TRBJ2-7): EPEVTQTPSHQVTQMGQEVILRCVPISNHLYFYWYRQILGQKVEFLVSFYNNEISEKSEIFDDQFSVERPDGSNFTLKIRSTKLEDSAMYFCASRRYGGSIYEQYFGPGTRLTVT.

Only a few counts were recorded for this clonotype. CDR3 residues: CASSTLYEQYF. Here the CDR3 DNA reads TGTGCCAGCAGTACCCTGTACGAGCAGTACTTC. This chain connects TRBV28 to TRBJ2-7; D uncertain. Trimming shortened V by 5 bases and J by 4 bases, and 6 bases separated the two germline ends. This CDR3 is built from 11 residues. Germline CDR1 and CDR2: MDHEN and SYDVKM. Looking up the rest from reference TRBV28 and TRBJ2-7 gives the full variable domain: DVKVTQSSRYLVKRTGEKVFLECVQDMDHENMFWYRQDPGLGLRLIYFSYDVKMKEKGDIPEGYSVSREKKERFSLILESASTNQTSMYLCASSTLYEQYFGPGTRLTVT.

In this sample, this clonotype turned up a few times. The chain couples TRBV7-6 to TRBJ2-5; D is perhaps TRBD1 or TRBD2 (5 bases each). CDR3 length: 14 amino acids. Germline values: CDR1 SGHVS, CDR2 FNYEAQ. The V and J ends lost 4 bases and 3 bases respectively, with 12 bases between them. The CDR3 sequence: CASSSRDGKETQYF. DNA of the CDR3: TGTGCCAGCAGCTCTCGGGACGGAAAAGAGACCCAGTACTTC.

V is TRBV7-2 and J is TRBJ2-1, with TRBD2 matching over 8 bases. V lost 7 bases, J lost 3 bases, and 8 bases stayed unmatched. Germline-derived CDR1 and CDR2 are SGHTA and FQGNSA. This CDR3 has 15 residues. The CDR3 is CASKPLAGGYNEQFF. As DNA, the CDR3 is TGTGCCAGCAAACCCTTGGCGGGGGGCTACAATGAGCAGTTCTTC. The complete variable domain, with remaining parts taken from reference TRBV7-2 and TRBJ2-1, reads GAGVSQSPSNKVTEKGKDVELRCDPISGHTALYWYRQSLGQGLEFLIYFQGNSAPDKSGLPSDRFSAERTGGSVSTLTIQRTQQEDSAVYLCASKPLAGGYNEQFFGPGTRLTVL.

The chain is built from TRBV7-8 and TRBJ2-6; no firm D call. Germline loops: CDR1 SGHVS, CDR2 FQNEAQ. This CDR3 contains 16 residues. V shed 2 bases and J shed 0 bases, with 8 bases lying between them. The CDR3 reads CASSLFTRSGANVLTF. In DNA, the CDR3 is TGTGCCAGCAGCTTATTTACTCGCTCTGGGGCCAACGTCCTGACTTTC.

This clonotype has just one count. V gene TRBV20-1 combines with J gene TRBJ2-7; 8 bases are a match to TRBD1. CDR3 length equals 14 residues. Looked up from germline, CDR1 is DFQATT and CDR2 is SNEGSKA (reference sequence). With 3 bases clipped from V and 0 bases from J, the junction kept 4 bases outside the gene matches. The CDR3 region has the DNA TGCAGTGCTAGGCTTGACAGGGGCTCCTACGAGCAGTACTTC. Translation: CSARLDRGSYEQYF.

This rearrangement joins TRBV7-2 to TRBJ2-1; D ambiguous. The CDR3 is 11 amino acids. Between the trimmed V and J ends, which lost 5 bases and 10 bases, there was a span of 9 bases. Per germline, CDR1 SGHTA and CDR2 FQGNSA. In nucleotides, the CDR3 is TGTGCCAGCAGCCTCCTTTTGGAGCAGTTCTTC. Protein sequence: CASSLLLEQFF.

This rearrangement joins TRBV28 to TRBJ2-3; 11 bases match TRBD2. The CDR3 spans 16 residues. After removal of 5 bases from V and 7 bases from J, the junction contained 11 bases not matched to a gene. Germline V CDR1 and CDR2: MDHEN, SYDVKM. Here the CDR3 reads CASSPSPLAGGNTQYF. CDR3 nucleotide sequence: TGTGCCAGCAGTCCGTCACCTTTAGCGGGGGGGAATACGCAGTATTTT.

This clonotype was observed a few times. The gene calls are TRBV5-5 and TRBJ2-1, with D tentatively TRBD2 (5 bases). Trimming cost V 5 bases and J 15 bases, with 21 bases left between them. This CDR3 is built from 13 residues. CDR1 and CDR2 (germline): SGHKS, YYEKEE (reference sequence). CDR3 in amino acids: CASSLPSAGRRFF. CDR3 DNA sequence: TGTGCCAGCAGTCTCCCCTCCGCGGGCAGGCGGTTCTTC.

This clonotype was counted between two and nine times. CDR3 nucleotide sequence: TGCAGTGCTAGAGCTGGGGAATCGTTCCTGGAAACCCAGTACTTC. This codes for CSARAGESFLETQYF. This chain joins TRBV20-1 and TRBJ2-5; D is unresolved. Germline V gene lookup returns CDR1 DFQATT and CDR2 SNEGSKA (reference sequence). This CDR3 has 15 amino acids. Trimming removed 1 base at V and 8 bases at J, with 20 bases between.

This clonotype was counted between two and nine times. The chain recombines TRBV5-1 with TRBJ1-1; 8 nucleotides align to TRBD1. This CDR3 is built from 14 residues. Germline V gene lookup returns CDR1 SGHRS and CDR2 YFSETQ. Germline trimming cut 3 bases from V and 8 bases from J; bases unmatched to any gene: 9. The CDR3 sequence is CASSYGQGAQEAFF. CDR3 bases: TGCGCCAGCAGCTACGGACAGGGAGCCCAAGAAGCTTTCTTT. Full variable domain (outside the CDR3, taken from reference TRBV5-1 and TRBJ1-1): KAGVTQTPRYLIKTRGQQVTLSCSPISGHRSVSWYQQTPGQGLQFLFEYFSETQRNKGNFPGRFSGRQFSNSRSEMNVSTLELGDSALYLCASSYGQGAQEAFFGQGTRLTVV.

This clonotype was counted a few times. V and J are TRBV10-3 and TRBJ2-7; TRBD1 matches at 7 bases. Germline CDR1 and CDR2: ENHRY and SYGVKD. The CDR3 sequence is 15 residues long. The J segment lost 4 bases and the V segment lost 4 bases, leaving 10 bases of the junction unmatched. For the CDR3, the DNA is TGTGCCATCAGTGGGACAGGTGGGGTCTTTTACGAGCAGTACTTC. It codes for CAISGTGGVFYEQYF.

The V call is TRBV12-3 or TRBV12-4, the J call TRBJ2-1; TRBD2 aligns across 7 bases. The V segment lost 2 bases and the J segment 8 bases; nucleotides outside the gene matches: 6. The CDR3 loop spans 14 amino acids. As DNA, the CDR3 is TGTGCCAGCAGTTTACGATGGGGGGGGGATGAGCAGTTCTTC. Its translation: CASSLRWGGDEQFF.

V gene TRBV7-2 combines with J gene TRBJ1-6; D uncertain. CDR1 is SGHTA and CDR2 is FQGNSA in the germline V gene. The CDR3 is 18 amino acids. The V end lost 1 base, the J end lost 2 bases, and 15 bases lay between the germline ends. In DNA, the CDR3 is TGTGCCAGCAGCTTAGGGCAGTTTGATGTCCCCTATAATTCACCCCTCCACTTT. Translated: CASSLGQFDVPYNSPLHF.

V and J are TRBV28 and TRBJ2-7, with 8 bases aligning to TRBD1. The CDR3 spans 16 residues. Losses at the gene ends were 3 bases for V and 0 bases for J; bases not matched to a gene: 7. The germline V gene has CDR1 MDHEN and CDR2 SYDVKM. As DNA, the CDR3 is TGTGCCAGCAGTTTGGGGTGGACAGGGAGCTCCTACGAGCAGTACTTC. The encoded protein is CASSLGWTGSSYEQYF.

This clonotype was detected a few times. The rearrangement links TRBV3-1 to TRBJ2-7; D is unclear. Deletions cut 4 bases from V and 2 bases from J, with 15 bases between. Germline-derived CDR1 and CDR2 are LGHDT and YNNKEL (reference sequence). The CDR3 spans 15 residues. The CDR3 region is CASSPLNLGAYEQYF. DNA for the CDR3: TGTGCCAGCAGCCCCCTGAACCTGGGCGCCTACGAGCAGTACTTC.

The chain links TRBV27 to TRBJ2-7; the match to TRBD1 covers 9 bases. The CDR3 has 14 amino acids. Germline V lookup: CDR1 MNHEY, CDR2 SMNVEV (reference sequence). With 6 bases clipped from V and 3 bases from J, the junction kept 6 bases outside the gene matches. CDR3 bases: TGTGCCAGCAGCGTCACGGGACAGGGCTACGAGCAGTACTTC. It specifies CASSVTGQGYEQYF.

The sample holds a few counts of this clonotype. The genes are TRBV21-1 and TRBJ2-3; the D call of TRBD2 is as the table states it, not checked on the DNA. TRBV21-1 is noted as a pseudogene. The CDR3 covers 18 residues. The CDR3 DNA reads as TGTGCCAGCAGCAAAGCACTAGCGGGAGGGACTAGCACAGATACGCAGTATTTT. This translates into CASSKALAGGTSTDTQYF.

CDR3 bases: TGTGCCAGCAGCTTAAACTCTGGAAACACCATATATTTT. Protein product: CASSLNSGNTIYF. The chain is built from TRBV7-3 and TRBJ1-3, with unresolved D. The ends were cut back, 1 base at V and 0 bases at J, with 1 base in the middle. Looked up from germline, CDR1 is SGHTA and CDR2 is FQGTGA. The CDR3 is 13 residues long.

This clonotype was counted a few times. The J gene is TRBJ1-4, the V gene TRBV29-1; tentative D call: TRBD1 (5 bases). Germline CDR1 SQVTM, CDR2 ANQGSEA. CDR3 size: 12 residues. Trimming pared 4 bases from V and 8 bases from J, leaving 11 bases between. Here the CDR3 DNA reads TGCAGCGTTGTTGGGGCTGGCGAAAAACTGTTTTTT. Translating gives CSVVGAGEKLFF.

As DNA, the CDR3 is TGTGCCACCAGTGAAAACCGGAACGACAGGGGCCCCGGGGAGCTGTTTTTT. The encoded protein is CATSENRNDRGPGELFF. The chain combines TRBV24-1 with TRBJ2-2, with 8 bases lining up with TRBD1. Germline V gives CDR1 KGHDR, CDR2 SFDVKD. CDR3 size: 17 residues. Losses at the gene ends were 4 bases for V and 6 bases for J; bases not matched to a gene: 12.

CDR3 region: CSVEGGQETQYF. The CDR3 DNA follows: TGCAGCGTTGAGGGGGGCCAAGAGACCCAGTACTTC. The chain links TRBV29-1 to TRBJ2-5; a weak D match, TRBD2 (6 bases). Germline CDR1 is SQVTM and CDR2 is ANQGSEA. The CDR3 is 12 residues long. Deletions cut 3 bases from V and 1 base from J, with 6 bases between.

As DNA, the CDR3 is TGTGCCAGCAGTTTATTTGAGGAGACCCAGTACTTC. Translated, it gives CASSLFEETQYF. The chain recombines TRBV12-3 or TRBV12-4 with TRBJ2-5; D not resolved. V lost 2 bases and J lost 5, with 6 bases in between. CDR3 length: 12 residues.

In DNA form, the CDR3 reads TGTGCCAGCAGCACAGACAGGCGGGGCTACACCTTC. Translated, it gives CASSTDRRGYTF. The rearrangement uses TRBV7-2 and TRBJ1-2; a weak D match, TRBD1 (6 bases). V lost 5 bases to trimming and J lost 8 bases, with 12 bases between them. Looked up from germline, CDR1 is SGHTA and CDR2 is FQGNSA. CDR3 size: 12 residues.

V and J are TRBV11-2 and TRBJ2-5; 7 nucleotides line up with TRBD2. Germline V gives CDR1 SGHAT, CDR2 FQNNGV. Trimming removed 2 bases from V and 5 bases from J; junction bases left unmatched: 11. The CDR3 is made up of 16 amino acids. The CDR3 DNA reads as TGTGCCAGCAGCTTATGGAGTCGCGGGAGAAGGGAGACCCAGTACTTC. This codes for CASSLWSRGRRETQYF.

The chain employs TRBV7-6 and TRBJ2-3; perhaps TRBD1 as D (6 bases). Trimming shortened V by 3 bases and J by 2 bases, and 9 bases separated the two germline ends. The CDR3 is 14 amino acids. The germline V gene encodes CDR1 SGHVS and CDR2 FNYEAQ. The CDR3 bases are TGTGCCAGCAGCTTGGACAGACCCACAGATACGCAGTATTTT. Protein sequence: CASSLDRPTDTQYF.

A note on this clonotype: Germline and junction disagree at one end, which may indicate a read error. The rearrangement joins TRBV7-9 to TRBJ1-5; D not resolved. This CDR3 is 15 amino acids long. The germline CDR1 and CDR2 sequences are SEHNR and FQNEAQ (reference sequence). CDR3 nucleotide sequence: TGTGCCAGCGGCTTAGACGGGAGTACCAATCAGCCCCAGCATTTT. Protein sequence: CASGLDGSTNQPQHF. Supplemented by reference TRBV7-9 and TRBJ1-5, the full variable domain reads DTGVSQNPRHKITKRGQNVTFRCDPISEHNRLYWYRQTLGQGPEFLTYFQNEAQLEKSRLLSDRFSAERPKGSFSTLEIQRTEQGDSAMYLCASGLDGSTNQPQHFGDGTRLSIL.

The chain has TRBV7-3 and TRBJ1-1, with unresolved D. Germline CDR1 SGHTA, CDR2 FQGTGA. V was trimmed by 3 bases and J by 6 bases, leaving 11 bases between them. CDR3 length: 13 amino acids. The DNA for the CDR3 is TGTGCCAGCAGCTTTTCCCCCCCGGCTGAAGCTTTCTTT. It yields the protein CASSFSPPAEAFF. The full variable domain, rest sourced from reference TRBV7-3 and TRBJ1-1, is GAGVSQTPSNKVTEKGKYVELRCDPISGHTALYWYRQSLGQGPEFLIYFQGTGAADDSGLPNDRFFAVRPEGSVSTLKIQRTERGDSAVYLCASSFSPPAEAFFGQGTRLTVV.

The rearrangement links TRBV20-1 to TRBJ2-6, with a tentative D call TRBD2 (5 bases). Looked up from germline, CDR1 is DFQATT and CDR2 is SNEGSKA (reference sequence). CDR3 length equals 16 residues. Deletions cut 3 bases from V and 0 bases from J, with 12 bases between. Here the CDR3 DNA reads TGCAGTGCTAGCCGGGGAGAGGTCTCTGGGGCCAACGTCCTGACTTTC. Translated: CSASRGEVSGANVLTF.